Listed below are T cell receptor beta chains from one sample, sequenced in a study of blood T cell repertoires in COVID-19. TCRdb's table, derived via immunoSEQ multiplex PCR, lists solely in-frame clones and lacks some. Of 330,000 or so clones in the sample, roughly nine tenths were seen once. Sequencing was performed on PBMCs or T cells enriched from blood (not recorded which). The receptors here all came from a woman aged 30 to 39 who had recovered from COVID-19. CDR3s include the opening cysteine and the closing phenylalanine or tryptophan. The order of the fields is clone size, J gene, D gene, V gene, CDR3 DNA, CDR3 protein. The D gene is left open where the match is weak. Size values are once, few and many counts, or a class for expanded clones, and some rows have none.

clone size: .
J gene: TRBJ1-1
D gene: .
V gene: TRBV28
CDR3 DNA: TGTGCCAGCAGTTTTCTCCCGATGAGCACTGAAGCTTTCTTT
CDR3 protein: CASSFLPMSTEAFF

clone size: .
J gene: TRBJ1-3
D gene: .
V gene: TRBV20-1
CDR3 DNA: TGCAGTGCTAGTTTGGCAGGCACGGATTCTGGAAACACCATATATTTT
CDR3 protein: CSASLAGTDSGNTIYF

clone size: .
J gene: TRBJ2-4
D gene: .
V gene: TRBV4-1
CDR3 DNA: TGCGCCAGCAGCCAAGAGGTGACAAGTCTAGCCAAAAACATTCAGTACTTC
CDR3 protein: CASSQEVTSLAKNIQYF

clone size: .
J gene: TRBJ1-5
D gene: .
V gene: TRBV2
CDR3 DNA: TGTGCCAGCAGTGGGGGGGGCGATCAGCCCCAGCATTTT
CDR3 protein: CASSGGGDQPQHF

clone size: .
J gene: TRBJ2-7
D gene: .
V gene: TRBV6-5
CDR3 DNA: TGTGCCAGCAGCGACCAGGGGTCCTCCTACGAGCAGTACTTC
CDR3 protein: CASSDQGSSYEQYF

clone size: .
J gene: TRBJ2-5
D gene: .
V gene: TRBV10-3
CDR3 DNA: TGTGCCATCAGTGACAGGGAAGAGACCCAGTACTTC
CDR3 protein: CAISDREETQYF

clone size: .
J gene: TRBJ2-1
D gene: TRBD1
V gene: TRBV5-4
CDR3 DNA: TGTGCCAGCAGCTTCGGGGGGGACAGGGGGAATGAGCAGTTCTTC
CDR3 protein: CASSFGGDRGNEQFF

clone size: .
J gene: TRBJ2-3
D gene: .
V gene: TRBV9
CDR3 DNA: TGTGCCAGCAGCGGGGCGACCTCTATTTCAGATACGCAGTATTTT
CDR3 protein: CASSGATSISDTQYF

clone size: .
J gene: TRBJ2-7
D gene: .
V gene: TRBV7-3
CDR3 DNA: TGTGCCAGCAGCTTAACGGGGAGCGATGGCGAGCAGTACTTC
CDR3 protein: CASSLTGSDGEQYF

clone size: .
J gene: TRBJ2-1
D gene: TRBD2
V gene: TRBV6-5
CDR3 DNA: TGTGCCAGCAGAACTGGACTAGCGGGAGCCAATGAGCAGTTCTTC
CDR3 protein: CASRTGLAGANEQFF

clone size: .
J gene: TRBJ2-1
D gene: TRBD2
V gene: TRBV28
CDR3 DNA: TGTGCCAGCCATACATGGGGTCGGGAGGGCCAAGGGTTCTTC
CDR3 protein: CASHTWGREGQGFF

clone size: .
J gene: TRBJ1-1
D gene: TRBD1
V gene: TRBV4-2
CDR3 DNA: TGTGCCAGCAGCCAACAGAGGGGACAGGGTGTATCTGAAGCTTTCTTT
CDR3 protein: CASSQQRGQGVSEAFF

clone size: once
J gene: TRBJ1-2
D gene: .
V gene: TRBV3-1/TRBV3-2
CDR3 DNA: TGTGCCAGCAGCCAAGATGCGGGGTTCTCGGGCTACACCTTC
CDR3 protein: CASSQDAGFSGYTF

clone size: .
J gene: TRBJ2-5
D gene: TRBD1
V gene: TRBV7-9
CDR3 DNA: TGTGCCAGCAGCACCAGGGGGCGGGAGACCCAGTACTTC
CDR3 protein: CASSTRGRETQYF

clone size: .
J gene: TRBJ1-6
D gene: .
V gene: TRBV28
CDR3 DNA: TGTGCCAGCAGATCCCCTAAAACGAGCTCCTATAATTCACCCCTCCACTTT
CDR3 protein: CASRSPKTSSYNSPLHF

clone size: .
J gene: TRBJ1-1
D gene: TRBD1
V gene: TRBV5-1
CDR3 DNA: TGCGCCAGCAGCTTGGAGGGGACAGGGGAAGCTTTCTTT
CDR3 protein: CASSLEGTGEAFF

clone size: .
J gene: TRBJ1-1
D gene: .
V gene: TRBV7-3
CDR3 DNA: TGTGCCAGCAGCCCCACGGCCAGGCACACTGAAGCTTTCTTT
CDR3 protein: CASSPTARHTEAFF

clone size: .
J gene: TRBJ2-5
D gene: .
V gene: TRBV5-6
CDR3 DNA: TGTGCCAGCAGCTTGAAACAGGGTAAAGAGACCCAGTACTTC
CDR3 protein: CASSLKQGKETQYF

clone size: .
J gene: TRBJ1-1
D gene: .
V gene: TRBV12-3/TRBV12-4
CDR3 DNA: TGTGCCAGCAGTAATCAGGGCGCTGAAGCTTTCTTT
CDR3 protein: CASSNQGAEAFF

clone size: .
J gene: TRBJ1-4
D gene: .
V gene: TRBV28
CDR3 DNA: TGTGCCAGCAGTTTCAGAGGGTTTGGGGAAAAACTGTTTTTT
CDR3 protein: CASSFRGFGEKLFF

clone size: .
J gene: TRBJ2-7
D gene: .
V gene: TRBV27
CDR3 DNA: TGTGCCAGCAGTTCACTAATCCCCCCCGGACCGAAACCCACTAGTGAGCAGTACTTC
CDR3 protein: CASSSLIPPGPKPTSEQYF

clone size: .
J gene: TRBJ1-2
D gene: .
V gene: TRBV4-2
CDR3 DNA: TGTGCCAGCAGCCAAGATGAGGTACAAGTCTATGGCTACACCTTC
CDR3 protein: CASSQDEVQVYGYTF

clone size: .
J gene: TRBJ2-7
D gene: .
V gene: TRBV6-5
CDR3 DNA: TGTGCCCCTCCCCCAGGCGAGCAGTACTTC
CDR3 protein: CAPPPGEQYF

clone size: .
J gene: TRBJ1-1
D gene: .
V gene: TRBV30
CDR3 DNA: TGTGCCTGGAGCCCATTGACAGACCAAGCTTTCTTT
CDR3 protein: CAWSPLTDQAFF

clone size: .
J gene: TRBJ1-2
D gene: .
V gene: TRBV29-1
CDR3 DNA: TGCAGCGTTGCTTTGCGGGAGAACTATGGCTACACCTTC
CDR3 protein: CSVALRENYGYTF

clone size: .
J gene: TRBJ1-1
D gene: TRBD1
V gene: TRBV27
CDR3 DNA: TGTGCCAGCAGTGCAGGGGGGACTGAAGCTTTCTTT
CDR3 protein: CASSAGGTEAFF

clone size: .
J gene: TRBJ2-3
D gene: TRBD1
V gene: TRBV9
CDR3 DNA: TGTGCCAGCAGCCCTTGGGACAGGGTTTACGGCACAGATACGCAGTATTTT
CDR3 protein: CASSPWDRVYGTDTQYF

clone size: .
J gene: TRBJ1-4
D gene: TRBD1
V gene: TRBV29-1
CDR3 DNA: TGCAGCGTTGAACTGACAGGGGAGGGAGAAAAACTGTTTTTT
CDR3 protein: CSVELTGEGEKLFF